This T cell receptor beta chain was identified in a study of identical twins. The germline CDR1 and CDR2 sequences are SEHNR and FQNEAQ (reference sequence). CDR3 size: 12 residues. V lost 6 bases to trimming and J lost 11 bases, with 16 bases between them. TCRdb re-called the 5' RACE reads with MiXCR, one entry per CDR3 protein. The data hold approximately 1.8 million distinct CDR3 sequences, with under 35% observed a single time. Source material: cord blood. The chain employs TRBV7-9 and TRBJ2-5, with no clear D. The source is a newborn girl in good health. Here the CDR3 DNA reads TGTGCCAGCAGTCCCCGCCCATCTTCGCAGTACTTC. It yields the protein CASSPRPSSQYF.